The 27 T cell receptor beta chains below come from one sample, sequenced in a study of cytomegalovirus exposure and HLA in healthy donors. Primers: 60 Vbeta forward and 13 Jbeta reverse. Clones were sequenced by immunoSEQ multiplex PCR, and TCRdb holds only the in-frame ones, with some missing. Of roughly 150,000 clones in the sample, roughly 87% were seen once. The sample consisted of PBMCs. These receptors were obtained from a man aged 25-45 years in good health and CMV-seropositive.

This clone showed up just a few times. The CDR3 coding sequence is TGTGCCAGCAGGACCGGACAGGGAAATCAGCCCCAGCATTTT. Translating gives CASRTGQGNQPQHF. The chain joins TRBV6-5 to TRBJ1-5; 8 bases line up with TRBD1. Unmatched junction bases numbered 5, after V lost 6 bases and J lost 4 bases. Per the germline V gene, CDR1 is MNHEY and CDR2 is SVGAGI. This CDR3 has 14 amino acids.

The V call is TRBV5-1, the J call TRBJ2-5; TRBD2 aligns across 9 bases. Germline V gene sequence: CDR1 SGHRS, CDR2 YFSETQ. The trim removed 3 bases at V and 1 base at J, leaving 10 bases unmatched. This CDR3 comprises 17 residues. CDR3 sequence (DNA): TGCGCCAGCAGCTGGGGGGGTAGCGGGAGCCCCCAAGAGACCCAGTACTTC. Translating it yields CASSWGGSGSPQETQYF.

The chain employs TRBV13 and TRBJ2-7, with TRBD1 matching over 9 bases. Germline CDR1 PRHDT, CDR2 FYEKMQ (reference sequence). The J segment lost 0 bases and the V segment lost 3 bases, leaving 6 bases of the junction unmatched. The CDR3 is made up of 16 amino acids. In DNA form, the CDR3 reads TGTGCCAGCAGCTTGGGGGACAGGGAGGTCTCCTACGAGCAGTACTTC. Protein sequence: CASSLGDREVSYEQYF.

This chain links TRBV18 with TRBJ2-3; 9 bases line up with TRBD1. Germline CDR1 KGHSH, CDR2 LQKENI. V lost 5 bases and J lost 5; bases outside the gene matches: 14. The length of the CDR3 is 17 residues. CDR3 amino acids: CASSTDRGGLREDTQYF. CDR3 DNA: TGTGCCAGCTCAACGGACAGGGGCGGATTAAGGGAAGATACGCAGTATTTT.

CDR3 region: CASSQSRGATNEKLFF. The CDR3 DNA is TGCGCCAGCAGCCAGAGTAGGGGCGCAACTAATGAAAAACTGTTTTTT. The V call is TRBV4-3, the J call TRBJ1-4; D possibly corresponds to TRBD1 (5 bases). Germline CDR1 and CDR2: LGHNA and YSLEER. The CDR3 length is 16 residues. Trimming shortened V by 3 bases and J by 0 bases, and 11 bases separated the two germline ends.

This chain connects TRBV19 to TRBJ2-7; D is perhaps TRBD2 (6 bases). This CDR3 has 16 residues. Germline V CDR1 and CDR2: LNHDA, SQIVND (reference sequence). V shed 5 bases and J shed 0 bases, with 17 bases lying between them. The CDR3 bases are TGTGCCAGTAGTCCTGGAGGGCAGCGGGCCTCCTACGAGCAGTACTTC. Its translation: CASSPGGQRASYEQYF.

The chain links TRBV7-6 to TRBJ1-1; a possible D gene is TRBD1 (6 bases). Germline V lookup: CDR1 SGHVS, CDR2 FNYEAQ. The V end was cut by 1 base, the J end by 4 bases, with 13 bases between. CDR3 length: 15 amino acids. This CDR3 is CASSLVAQGFTEAFF. DNA of the CDR3: TGTGCCAGCAGCTTAGTGGCGCAGGGGTTCACTGAAGCTTTCTTT.

This chain connects TRBV6-4 to TRBJ1-1, with D tentatively TRBD1 (5 bases). V was pared by 0 bases and J by 5 bases, with 28 bases between. Per germline, CDR1 MRHNA and CDR2 SNTAGT. The CDR3 loop spans 20 amino acids. CDR3 amino acids: CASSDSVPSKGYPYRTEAFF. CDR3 bases: TGTGCCAGCAGTGACTCGGTTCCCTCCAAGGGGTACCCCTATAGGACTGAAGCTTTCTTT.

J is TRBJ2-4 and V is TRBV11-2, with 8 bases matching TRBD1. This CDR3 has 15 amino acids. The germline V gene encodes CDR1 SGHAT and CDR2 FQNNGV. The J segment lost 7 bases and the V segment lost 4 bases, leaving 9 bases of the junction unmatched. The CDR3: CASSSGTGNMNIQYF. The DNA of the CDR3 is TGTGCCAGCAGCTCCGGGACAGGCAATATGAACATTCAGTACTTC.

The rearrangement joins TRBV6-8 to TRBJ1-2; 7 bases align to TRBD1. CDR3 length: 20 amino acids. Germline V gene lookup returns CDR1 MNHGY and CDR2 SAAAGT. Germline trimming cut 2 bases from V and 0 bases from J; bases unmatched to any gene: 18. CDR3 sequence (DNA): TGTGCCAGCAGTTACCGGGACAGTCCTTATCGAGTGAGATCTAACTATGGCTACACCTTC. It yields the protein CASSYRDSPYRVRSNYGYTF.

This clone has just a few counts. The V call is TRBV5-1, the J call TRBJ2-3; D remains unclear. The CDR3 consists of 14 residues. With 0 bases removed from V and 4 bases from J, the gap between germline ends came to 9 bases. Germline values: CDR1 SGHRS, CDR2 YFSETQ. The CDR3 spells CASSLVGAADTQYF. In DNA, the CDR3 is TGCGCCAGCAGCTTGGTGGGCGCTGCAGATACGCAGTATTTT.

This clone was observed a single time. A read error is the likely source, as a far larger clone sits one nucleotide away. At the DNA level, this CDR3 is encoded by other sequences in the same sample as well. This chain links TRBV6-4 with TRBJ2-3; D gene ambiguous. Trimming took off 6 bases at V and 1 base at J, with 8 bases between the two ends. The germline V gene encodes CDR1 MRHNA and CDR2 SNTAGT. The CDR3 spans 13 residues. The CDR3 region has the DNA TGTGCCAGCAGCGTGCAGGGCACAGATACGCAGTATTTT. Protein product: CASSVQGTDTQYF.

This chain uses TRBV19 with TRBJ2-2; D perhaps matches TRBD1 (5 bases). The length of the CDR3 is 13 residues. In germline, CDR1 is LNHDA, CDR2 SQIVND (reference sequence). V was pared by 6 bases and J by 9 bases, with 14 bases between. Written as DNA, the CDR3 is TGTGCCAGTAGCCGTACAGGTCAGCGGGAGCTGTTTTTT. The encoded protein is CASSRTGQRELFF.

For the CDR3, the DNA is TGTGCCACCAGCACGGGACAGGGGGACACCGGGGAGCTGTTTTTT. Translation gives CATSTGQGDTGELFF. V gene TRBV15 combines with J gene TRBJ2-2, with TRBD1 matching 11 bases. The CDR3 totals 15 residues. V gave up 4 bases and J gave up 3 bases; unmatched junction bases: 1. Germline CDR1 LNHNV, CDR2 YYDKDF (reference sequence).

The rearrangement links TRBV5-4 to TRBJ2-7; 9 bases fit TRBD2. V was clipped by 0 bases and J by 13 bases; unmatched bases: 5. This CDR3 contains 12 residues. From germline, CDR1 is SGHNT and CDR2 YYREEE (reference sequence). In nucleotides, the CDR3 is TGTGCCAGCAGCTTGGATTTTAGCGGGAGTTACTTC. This gives the protein CASSLDFSGSYF.

The CDR3 region is CASTPILLVTDTQYF. CDR3 in DNA: TGTGCCAGTACTCCTATCTTGTTAGTCACAGATACGCAGTATTTT. The V call is TRBV19, the J call TRBJ2-3; no reliable D call. Germline-derived CDR1 and CDR2 are LNHDA and SQIVND (reference sequence). V dropped 7 bases and J dropped 2 bases, with 16 bases sitting between them. CDR3 length: 15 amino acids.

The gene calls are TRBV28 and TRBJ1-2, with no clear D. The CDR3 is 14 residues long. V was trimmed by 4 bases and J by 5 bases, leaving 14 bases between them. Germline loops: CDR1 MDHEN, CDR2 SYDVKM. In nucleotides, the CDR3 is TGTGCCAGCAGTTCTCCGACGGACTTGTATGGCTACACCTTC. Protein sequence: CASSSPTDLYGYTF.

The rearrangement links TRBV27 to TRBJ1-6, with D possibly being TRBD1 (5 bases). The CDR3 is 16 residues long. Germline assignment: CDR1 MNHEY and CDR2 SMNVEV (reference sequence). Trimming left V 4 bases short and J 6 bases short, with 16 bases between. CDR3 sequence reads: CASSWYDPRGNSPLHF. Here the CDR3 DNA reads TGTGCCAGCAGTTGGTACGACCCAAGGGGTAATTCACCCCTCCACTTT.

The genes are TRBV10-1 and TRBJ2-3, with D unclear. This CDR3 has 12 amino acids. V was pared by 8 bases and J by 2 bases, with 8 bases between. Germline values: CDR1 WNHNN, CDR2 SYGVQD (reference sequence). The DNA of the CDR3 is TGCGCCAGCTCTCCTTCCACAGATACGCAGTATTTT. This encodes CASSPSTDTQYF.

This clone was counted once. Its ends do not fully match the called genes, so a read error is possible. The rearrangement uses TRBV28 and TRBJ1-1; no reliable D call. From germline, CDR1 is MDHEN and CDR2 SYDVKM. The CDR3 is 13 amino acids. CDR3 coding DNA: TGTGCCAGCAGTTCCCCCAACGCCCCTGAAGCTTTTTTT. Its translation is CASSSPNAPEAFF. Supplemented by reference TRBV28 and TRBJ1-1, the full variable domain reads DVKVTQSSRYLVKRTGEKVFLECVQDMDHENMFWYRQDPGLGLRLIYFSYDVKMKEKGDIPEGYSVSREKKERFSLILESASTNQTSMYLCASSSPNAPEAFFGQGTRLTVV.

Here the CDR3 DNA reads TGTGCCAGCAGCTCGACAGGGACTCAAGAGACCCAGTACTTC. Protein sequence: CASSSTGTQETQYF. The chain recombines TRBV5-5 with TRBJ2-5, with a tentative D call TRBD1 (7 bases). Germline V gives CDR1 SGHKS, CDR2 YYEKEE (reference sequence). CDR3 size: 14 residues. V was clipped by 3 bases and J by 2 bases, with 11 bases between them.

The gene calls are TRBV4-1 and TRBJ2-7; D gene unclear. From germline, CDR1 is MGHRA and CDR2 YSYEKL. The CDR3 runs to 15 residues. Deletions cut 2 bases from V and 0 bases from J, with 11 bases between. The CDR3 is CASSQSLLVSYEQYF. The CDR3 DNA is TGCGCCAGCAGCCAAAGTCTGCTAGTCTCCTACGAGCAGTACTTC.

This clone was seen a handful of times. V usage is TRBV4-2 and J usage is TRBJ2-7; D is ambiguous. Germline lookup yields CDR1 LGHNA and CDR2 YNFKEQ. The CDR3 has 14 residues. V lost 5 bases and J lost 0, with 11 bases in between. Written as DNA, the CDR3 is TGTGCCAGCAGCTTGGAGAGATTCTCCTACGAGCAGTACTTC. Amino acid sequence: CASSLERFSYEQYF.

The chain is built from TRBV19 and TRBJ1-1; D perhaps matches TRBD1 (6 bases). This CDR3 has 14 amino acids. With 3 bases removed from V and 4 bases from J, the gap between germline ends came to 12 bases. The germline CDR1 and CDR2 sequences are LNHDA and SQIVND (reference sequence). Here the CDR3 reads CASSIGDILTEAFF. Written as DNA, the CDR3 is TGTGCCAGTAGTATCGGGGACATCCTCACTGAAGCTTTCTTT.

The V call is TRBV30, the J call TRBJ1-1; 7 nucleotides line up with TRBD1. The V and J ends lost 0 bases and 3 bases, in that order; junction bases with no gene match: 4. Germline CDR1 and CDR2: GTSNPN and SVGIG (reference sequence). CDR3 size: 14 residues. CDR3 protein: CAWSVWGQHTEAFF. The CDR3, as DNA: TGTGCCTGGAGTGTGTGGGGACAGCACACTGAAGCTTTCTTT.

The chain recombines TRBV28 with TRBJ2-1; a weak D match, TRBD1 (5 bases). CDR3 size: 17 residues. Trimming left V 3 bases short and J 6 bases short, with 21 bases between. The germline V gene has CDR1 MDHEN and CDR2 SYDVKM. This chain's CDR3 is CASSFGHAGLTGNEQFF. The CDR3 DNA reads TGTGCCAGCAGTTTTGGACATGCAGGGTTAACGGGCAATGAGCAGTTCTTC.

This rearrangement joins TRBV11-2 to TRBJ2-1, with unresolved D. This CDR3 is 13 amino acids long. The V gene's germline CDR1 is SGHAT and CDR2 FQNNGV. The V gene lost 0 bases and the J gene lost 6 bases, with 6 bases spanning the gap. CDR3 protein: CASSLDGFNEQFF. CDR3 bases: TGTGCCAGCAGCTTAGACGGGTTCAATGAGCAGTTCTTC. Combining the CDR3 with reference TRBV11-2 and TRBJ2-1 gives the whole variable domain EAGVAQSPRYKIIEKRQSVAFWCNPISGHATLYWYQQILGQGPKLLIQFQNNGVVDDSQLPKDRFSAERLKGVDSTLKIQPAKLEDSAVYLCASSLDGFNEQFFGPGTRLTVL.